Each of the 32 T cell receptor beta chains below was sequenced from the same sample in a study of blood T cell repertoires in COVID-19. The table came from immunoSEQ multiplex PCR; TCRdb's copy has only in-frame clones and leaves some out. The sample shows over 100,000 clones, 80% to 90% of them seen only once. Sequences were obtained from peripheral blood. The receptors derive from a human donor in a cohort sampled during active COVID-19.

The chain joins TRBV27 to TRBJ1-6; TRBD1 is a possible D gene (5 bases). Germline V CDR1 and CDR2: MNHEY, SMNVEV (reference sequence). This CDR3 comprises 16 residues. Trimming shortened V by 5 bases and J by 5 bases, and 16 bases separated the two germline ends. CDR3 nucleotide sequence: TGTGCCAGCAGTCCATCCCCGGACATAAATAATTCACCCCTCCACTTT. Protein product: CASSPSPDINNSPLHF.

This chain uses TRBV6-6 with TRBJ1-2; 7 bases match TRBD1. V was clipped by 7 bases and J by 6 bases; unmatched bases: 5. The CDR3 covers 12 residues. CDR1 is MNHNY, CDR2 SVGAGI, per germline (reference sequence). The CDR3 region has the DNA TGTGCCAGCACTGGGACAGTAGATGGCTACACCTTC. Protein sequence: CASTGTVDGYTF.

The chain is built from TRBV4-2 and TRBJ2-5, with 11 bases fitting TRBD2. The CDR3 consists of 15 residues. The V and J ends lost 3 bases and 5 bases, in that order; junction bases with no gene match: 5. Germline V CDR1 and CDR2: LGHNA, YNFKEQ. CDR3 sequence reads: CASSHRLAGKETQYF. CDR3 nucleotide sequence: TGTGCCAGCAGCCACAGACTAGCGGGAAAGGAGACCCAGTACTTC.

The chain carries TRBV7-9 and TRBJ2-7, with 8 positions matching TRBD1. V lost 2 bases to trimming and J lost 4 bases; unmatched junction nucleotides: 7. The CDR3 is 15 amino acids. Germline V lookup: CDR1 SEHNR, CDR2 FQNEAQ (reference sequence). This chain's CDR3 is CASSLSGTGSYEQYF. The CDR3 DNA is TGTGCCAGCAGCTTATCCGGGACAGGCTCTTACGAGCAGTACTTC.

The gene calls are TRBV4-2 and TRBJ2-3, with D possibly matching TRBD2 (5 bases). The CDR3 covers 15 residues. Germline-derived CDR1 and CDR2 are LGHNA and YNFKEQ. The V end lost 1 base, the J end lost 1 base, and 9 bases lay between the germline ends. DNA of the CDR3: TGTGCCAGCAGCCAAGGCTTAGCGCGCACAGATACGCAGTATTTT. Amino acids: CASSQGLARTDTQYF.

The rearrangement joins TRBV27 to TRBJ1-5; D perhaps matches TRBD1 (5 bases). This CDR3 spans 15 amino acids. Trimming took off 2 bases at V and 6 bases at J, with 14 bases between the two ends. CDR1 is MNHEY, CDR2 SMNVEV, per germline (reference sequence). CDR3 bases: TGTGCCAGCAGTTTACGGCAGGGTCTGGGTCAGCCCCAGCATTTT. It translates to CASSLRQGLGQPQHF.

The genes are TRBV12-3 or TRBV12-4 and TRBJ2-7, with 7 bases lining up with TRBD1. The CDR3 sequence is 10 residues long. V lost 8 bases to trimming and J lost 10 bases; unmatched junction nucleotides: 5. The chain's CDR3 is CASGTDQQYF. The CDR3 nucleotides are TGTGCCAGCGGGACAGACCAACAGTACTTC.

The CDR3 DNA reads TGTGCCAGCAGCGCGACAGGGGCCTTATCTGGAAACACCATATATTTT. Encoded protein: CASSATGALSGNTIYF. The rearrangement joins TRBV11-1 to TRBJ1-3, with 8 bases fitting TRBD1. The CDR3 length is 16 residues. V shed 5 bases and J 1 base; nucleotides not matched to a gene: 7. CDR1 is SGHAT and CDR2 is FQDESV in the germline V gene (reference sequence).

The CDR3 reads CASRLAGVKETQYF. The CDR3 region has the DNA TGTGCCAGCCGCCTAGCGGGGGTAAAAGAGACCCAGTACTTC. V is TRBV6-5 and J is TRBJ2-5; 10 nucleotides match TRBD2. J lost 3 bases, V lost 8 bases, and 6 bases had no gene match. CDR3 size: 14 residues. Germline V CDR1 and CDR2: MNHEY, SVGAGI.

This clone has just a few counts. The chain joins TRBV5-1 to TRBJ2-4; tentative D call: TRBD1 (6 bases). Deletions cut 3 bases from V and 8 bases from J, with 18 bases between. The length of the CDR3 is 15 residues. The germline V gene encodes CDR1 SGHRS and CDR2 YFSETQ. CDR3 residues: CASSWGQARGDIQYF. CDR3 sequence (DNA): TGCGCCAGCAGCTGGGGGCAGGCACGAGGGGACATTCAGTACTTC.

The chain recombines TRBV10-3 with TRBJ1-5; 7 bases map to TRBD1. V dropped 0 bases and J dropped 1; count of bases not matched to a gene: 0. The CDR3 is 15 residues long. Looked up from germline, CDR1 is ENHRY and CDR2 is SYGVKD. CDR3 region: CAISESGQSNQPQHF. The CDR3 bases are TGTGCCATCAGTGAGTCGGGACAGAGCAATCAGCCCCAGCATTTT.

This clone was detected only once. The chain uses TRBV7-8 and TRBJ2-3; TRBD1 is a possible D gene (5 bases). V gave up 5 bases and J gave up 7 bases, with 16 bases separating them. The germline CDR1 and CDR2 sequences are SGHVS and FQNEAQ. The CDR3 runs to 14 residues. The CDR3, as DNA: TGTGCCAGCAGCCCCGTCTCAGGGTCAAATACGCAGTATTTT. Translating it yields CASSPVSGSNTQYF. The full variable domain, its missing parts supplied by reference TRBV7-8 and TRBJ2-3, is GAGVSQSPRYKVAKRGQDVALRCDPISGHVSLFWYQQALGQGPEFLTYFQNEAQLDKSGLPSDRFFAERPEGSVSTLKIQRTQQEDSAVYLCASSPVSGSNTQYFGPGTRLTVL.

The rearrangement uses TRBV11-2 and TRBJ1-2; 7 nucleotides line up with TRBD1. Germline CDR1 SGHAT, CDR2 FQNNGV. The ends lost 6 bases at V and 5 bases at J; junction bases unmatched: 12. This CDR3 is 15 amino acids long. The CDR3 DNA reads TGTGCCAGCAGTAAAAGGGGGCCGCAGGGGTATGGCTACACCTTC. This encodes CASSKRGPQGYGYTF.

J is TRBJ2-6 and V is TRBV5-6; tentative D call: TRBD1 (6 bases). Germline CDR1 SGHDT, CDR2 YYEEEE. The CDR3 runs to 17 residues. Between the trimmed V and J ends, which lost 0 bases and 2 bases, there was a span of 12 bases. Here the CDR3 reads CASSLVLQGPGANVLTF. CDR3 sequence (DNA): TGTGCCAGCAGCTTGGTCCTACAGGGTCCTGGGGCCAACGTCCTGACTTTC.

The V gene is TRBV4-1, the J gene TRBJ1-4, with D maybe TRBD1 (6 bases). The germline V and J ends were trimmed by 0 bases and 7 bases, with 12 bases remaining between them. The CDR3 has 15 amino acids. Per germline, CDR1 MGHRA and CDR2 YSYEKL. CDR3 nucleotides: TGCGCCAGCAGCCAAGAGGGGGGGCGAAGTGAAAAACTGTTTTTT. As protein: CASSQEGGRSEKLFF.

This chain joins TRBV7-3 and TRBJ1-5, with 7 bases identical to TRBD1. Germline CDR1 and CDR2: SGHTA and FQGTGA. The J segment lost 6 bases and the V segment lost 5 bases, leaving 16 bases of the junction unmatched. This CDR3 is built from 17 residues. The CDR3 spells CASSVPGQGDRSQPQHF. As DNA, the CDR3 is TGTGCCAGCAGCGTACCGGGGCAGGGGGATAGGAGTCAGCCCCAGCATTTT.

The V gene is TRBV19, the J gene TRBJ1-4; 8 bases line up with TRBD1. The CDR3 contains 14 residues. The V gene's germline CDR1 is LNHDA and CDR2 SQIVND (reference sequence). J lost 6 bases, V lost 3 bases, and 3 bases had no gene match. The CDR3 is CASSIDRGYEKLFF. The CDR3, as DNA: TGTGCCAGTAGTATCGACAGGGGCTATGAAAAACTGTTTTTT.

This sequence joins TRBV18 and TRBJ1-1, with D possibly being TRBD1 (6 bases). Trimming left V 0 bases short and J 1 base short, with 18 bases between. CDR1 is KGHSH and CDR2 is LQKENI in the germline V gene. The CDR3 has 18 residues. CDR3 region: CASSPPPQGFGSNTEAFF. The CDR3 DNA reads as TGTGCCAGCTCACCACCTCCCCAGGGGTTTGGCTCGAACACTGAAGCTTTCTTT.

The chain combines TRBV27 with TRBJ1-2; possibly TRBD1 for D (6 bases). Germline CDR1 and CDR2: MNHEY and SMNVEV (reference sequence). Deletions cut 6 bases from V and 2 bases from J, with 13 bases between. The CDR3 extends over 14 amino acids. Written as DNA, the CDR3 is TGTGCCAGCAGCACAACAGGGTACAACTATGGCTACACCTTC. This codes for CASSTTGYNYGYTF.

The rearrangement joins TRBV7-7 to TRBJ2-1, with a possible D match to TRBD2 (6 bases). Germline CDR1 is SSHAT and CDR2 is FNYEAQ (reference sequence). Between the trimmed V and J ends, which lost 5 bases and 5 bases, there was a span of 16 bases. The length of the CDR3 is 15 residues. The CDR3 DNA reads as TGTGCCAGCAGCCCCTGGGGGGACTTCCACAATGAGCAGTTCTTC. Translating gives CASSPWGDFHNEQFF.

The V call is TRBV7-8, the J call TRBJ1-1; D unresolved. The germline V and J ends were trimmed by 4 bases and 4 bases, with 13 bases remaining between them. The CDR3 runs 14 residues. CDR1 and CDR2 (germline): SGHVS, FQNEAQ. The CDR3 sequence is CASSSDLAGTEAFF. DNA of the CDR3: TGTGCCAGCAGCTCCGACCTGGCGGGCACTGAAGCTTTCTTT. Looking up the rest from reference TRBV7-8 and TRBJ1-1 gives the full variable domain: GAGVSQSPRYKVAKRGQDVALRCDPISGHVSLFWYQQALGQGPEFLTYFQNEAQLDKSGLPSDRFFAERPEGSVSTLKIQRTQQEDSAVYLCASSSDLAGTEAFFGQGTRLTVV.

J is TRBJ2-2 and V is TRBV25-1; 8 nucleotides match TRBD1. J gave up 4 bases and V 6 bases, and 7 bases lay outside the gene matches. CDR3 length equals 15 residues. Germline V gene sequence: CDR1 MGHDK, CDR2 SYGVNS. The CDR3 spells CASSAGGAGTGELFF. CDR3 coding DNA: TGTGCCAGCAGCGCAGGGGGCGCGGGCACCGGGGAGCTGTTTTTT.

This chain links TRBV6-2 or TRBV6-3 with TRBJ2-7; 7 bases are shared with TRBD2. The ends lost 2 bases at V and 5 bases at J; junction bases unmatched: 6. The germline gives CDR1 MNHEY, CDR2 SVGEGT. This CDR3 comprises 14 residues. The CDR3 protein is CASSYKAGVHEQYF. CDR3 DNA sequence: TGTGCCAGCAGTTACAAGGCGGGAGTCCACGAGCAGTACTTC.

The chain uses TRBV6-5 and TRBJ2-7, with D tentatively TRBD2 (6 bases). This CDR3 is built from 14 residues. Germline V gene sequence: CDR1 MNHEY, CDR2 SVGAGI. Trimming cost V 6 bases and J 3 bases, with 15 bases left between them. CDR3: CASSPGLSNYEQYF. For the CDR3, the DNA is TGTGCCAGCAGCCCGGGACTTTCAAACTACGAGCAGTACTTC.

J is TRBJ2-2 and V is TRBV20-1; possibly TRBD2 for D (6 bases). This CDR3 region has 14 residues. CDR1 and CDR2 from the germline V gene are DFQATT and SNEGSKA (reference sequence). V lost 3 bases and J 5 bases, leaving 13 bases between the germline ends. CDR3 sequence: CSASNGGGTGELFF. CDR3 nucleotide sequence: TGCAGTGCTAGTAACGGGGGAGGAACCGGGGAGCTGTTTTTT.

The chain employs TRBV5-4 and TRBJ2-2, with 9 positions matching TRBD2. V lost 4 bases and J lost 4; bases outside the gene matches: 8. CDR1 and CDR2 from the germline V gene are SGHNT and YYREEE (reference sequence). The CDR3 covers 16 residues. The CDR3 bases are TGTGCCAGCAGCCCTCCCGCGCGGGGGGGCACCGGGGAGCTGTTTTTT. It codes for CASSPPARGGTGELFF.

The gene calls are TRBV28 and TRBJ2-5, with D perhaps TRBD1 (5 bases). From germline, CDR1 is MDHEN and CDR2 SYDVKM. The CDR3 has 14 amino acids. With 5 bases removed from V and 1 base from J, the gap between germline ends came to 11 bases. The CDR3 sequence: CASSPRQLQETQYF. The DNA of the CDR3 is TGTGCCAGCAGTCCCCGACAGCTCCAAGAGACCCAGTACTTC.

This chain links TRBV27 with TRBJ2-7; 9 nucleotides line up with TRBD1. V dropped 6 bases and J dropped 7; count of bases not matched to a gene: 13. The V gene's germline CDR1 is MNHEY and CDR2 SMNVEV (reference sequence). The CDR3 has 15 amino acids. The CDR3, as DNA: TGTGCCAGCAGCTTGGCGGGACAGGGACTTTGGGAGCAGTACTTC. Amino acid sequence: CASSLAGQGLWEQYF.

DNA of the CDR3: TGTGCCAGCAGCCTGGGACAGGGGGGGTACACCGGGGAGCTGTTTTTT. Encoded protein: CASSLGQGGYTGELFF. This sequence joins TRBV7-3 and TRBJ2-2, with TRBD1 identical over 11 bases. With V trimmed by 5 bases and J by 3 bases, 5 bases remained unmatched. The CDR3 runs to 16 residues. Per germline, CDR1 SGHTA and CDR2 FQGTGA.

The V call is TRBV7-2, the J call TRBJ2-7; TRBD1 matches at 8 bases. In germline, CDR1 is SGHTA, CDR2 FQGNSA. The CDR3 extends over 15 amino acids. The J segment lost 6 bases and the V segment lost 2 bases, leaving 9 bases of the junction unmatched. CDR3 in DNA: TGTGCCAGCAGCTTAAGTTGGACAGGGTCGTCCGAGCAGTACTTC. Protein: CASSLSWTGSSEQYF.

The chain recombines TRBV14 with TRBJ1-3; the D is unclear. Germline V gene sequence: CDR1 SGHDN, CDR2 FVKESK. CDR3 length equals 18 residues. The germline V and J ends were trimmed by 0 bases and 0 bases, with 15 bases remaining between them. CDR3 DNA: TGTGCCAGCAGCCAAGATAGGCGGGGATTACGCTCTGGAAACACCATATATTTT. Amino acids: CASSQDRRGLRSGNTIYF.

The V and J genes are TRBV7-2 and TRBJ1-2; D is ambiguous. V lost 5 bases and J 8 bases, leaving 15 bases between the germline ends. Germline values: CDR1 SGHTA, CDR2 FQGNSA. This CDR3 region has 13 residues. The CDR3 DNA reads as TGTGCCAGCAGCCAACAGAGCAAGTGGGGCTACACCTTC. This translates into CASSQQSKWGYTF.